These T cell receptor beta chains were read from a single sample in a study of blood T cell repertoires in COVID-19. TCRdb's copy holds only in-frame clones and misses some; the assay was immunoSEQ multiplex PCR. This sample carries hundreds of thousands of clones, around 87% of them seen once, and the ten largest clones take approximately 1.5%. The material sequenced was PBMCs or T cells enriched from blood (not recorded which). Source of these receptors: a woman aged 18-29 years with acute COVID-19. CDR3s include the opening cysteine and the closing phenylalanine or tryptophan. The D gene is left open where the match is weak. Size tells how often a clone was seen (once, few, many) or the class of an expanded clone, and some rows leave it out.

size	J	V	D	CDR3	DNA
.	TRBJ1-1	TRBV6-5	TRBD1	CASNDRGNMNTEAFF	TGTGCCAGCAACGACAGGGGAAACATGAACACTGAAGCTTTCTTT
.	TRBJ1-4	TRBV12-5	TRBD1	CASENPGQGWEKLFF	TGTGCTAGTGAAAACCCGGGACAGGGGTGGGAAAAACTGTTTTTT
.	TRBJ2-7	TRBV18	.	CASSPGGGNSPYEQYF	TGTGCCAGCTCACCGGGAGGGGGGAACTCTCCCTACGAGCAGTACTTC
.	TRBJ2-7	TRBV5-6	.	CASSLTVFSYEQYF	TGTGCCAGCAGCCTGACAGTTTTCTCCTACGAGCAGTACTTC
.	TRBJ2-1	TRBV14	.	CASSQVIYNEQFF	TGTGCCAGCAGCCAAGTTATATACAATGAGCAGTTCTTC
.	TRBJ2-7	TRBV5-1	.	CASSPTALYEQYF	TGCGCCAGCAGCCCTACTGCGCTGTACGAGCAGTACTTC
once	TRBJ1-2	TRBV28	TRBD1	CASRPTGTGAHGYTF	TGTGCCAGCAGACCAACCGGGACAGGGGCCCATGGCTACACCTTC
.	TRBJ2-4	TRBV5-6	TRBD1	CASSWGTGSLQIQYF	TGTGCCAGCAGCTGGGGGACAGGCTCTCTTCAGATTCAGTACTTC
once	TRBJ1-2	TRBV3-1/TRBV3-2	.	CASSLTAGGYTF	TGTGCCAGCAGCCTGACAGCCGGTGGCTACACCTTC
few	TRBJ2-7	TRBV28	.	CASSSPPSDEQYF	TGTGCCAGCAGTTCCCCCCCCAGCGACGAGCAGTACTTC
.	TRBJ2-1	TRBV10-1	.	CASSEGAGFYNEQFF	TGCGCCAGCAGTGAGGGGGCAGGTTTCTACAATGAGCAGTTCTTC
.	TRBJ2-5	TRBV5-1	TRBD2	CASSFDTGGGETQYF	TGCGCCAGCAGCTTTGATACGGGAGGAGGAGAGACCCAGTACTTC
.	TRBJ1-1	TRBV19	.	CASSIVLNTEAFF	TGTGCCAGTAGTATAGTATTGAACACTGAAGCTTTCTTT
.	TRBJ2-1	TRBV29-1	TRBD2	CSVVGLTAHEQFF	TGCAGCGTTGTGGGACTAACGGCGCATGAGCAGTTCTTC
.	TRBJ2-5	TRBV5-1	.	CASSRGPLSAETQYF	TGCGCCAGCAGCAGGGGCCCGCTGTCTGCAGAGACCCAGTACTTC
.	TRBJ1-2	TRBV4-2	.	CASSQTDGNYGYTF	TGTGCCAGCAGCCAGACTGACGGGAACTATGGCTACACCTTC
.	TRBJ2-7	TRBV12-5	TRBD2	CASGAGALYEQYF	TGTGCTAGTGGAGCGGGAGCGCTCTACGAGCAGTACTTC
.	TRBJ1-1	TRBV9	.	CASSPSRTANTEAFF	TGTGCCAGCAGCCCGTCGCGGACAGCGAACACTGAAGCTTTCTTT
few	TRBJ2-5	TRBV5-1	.	CASSFLGWEQETQYF	TGCGCCAGCAGCTTTTTGGGTTGGGAGCAAGAGACCCAGTACTTC
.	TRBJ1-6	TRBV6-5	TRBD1	CASSRTGRNNSPLHF	TGTGCCAGCAGTAGGACAGGGAGAAATAATTCACCCCTCCACTTT
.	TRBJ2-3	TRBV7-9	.	CASSYTSGGTDTQYF	TGTGCCAGCAGCTATACCAGCGGAGGAACAGATACGCAGTATTTT
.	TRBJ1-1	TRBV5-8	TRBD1	CASSLVQGRTEAFF	TGTGCCAGCAGCTTGGTACAGGGGAGGACTGAAGCTTTCTTT
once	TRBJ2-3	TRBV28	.	CASEGGGTGTDTQYF	TGTGCCAGCGAGGGGGGGGGAACGGGTACAGATACGCAGTATTTT
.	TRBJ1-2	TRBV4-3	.	CASSQAASGGSNYGYTF	TGCGCCAGCAGCCAAGCCGCCTCAGGAGGGTCTAACTATGGCTACACCTTC
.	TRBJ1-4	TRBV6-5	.	CASSYSPGEKLFF	TGTGCCAGCAGTTACAGCCCGGGGGAAAAACTGTTTTTT
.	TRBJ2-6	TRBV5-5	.	CASRLETGSGANVLTF	TGTGCCAGCAGATTGGAAACGGGGTCTGGGGCCAACGTCCTGACTTTC
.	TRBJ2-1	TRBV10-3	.	CAISDRSGNSYNEQFF	TGTGCCATCAGTGACCGAAGCGGAAACTCCTACAATGAGCAGTTCTTC
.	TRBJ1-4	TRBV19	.	CASSIGGTRNEKLFF	TGTGCCAGTAGTATTGGCGGGACCCGAAATGAAAAACTGTTTTTT
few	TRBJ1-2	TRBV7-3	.	CASSLQGSYGYTF	TGTGCCAGCAGCTTACAGGGTTCCTATGGCTACACCTTC
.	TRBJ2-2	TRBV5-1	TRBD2	CASSRRESSQLFF	TGCGCCAGCAGCCGGCGGGAGTCAAGCCAGCTGTTTTTT
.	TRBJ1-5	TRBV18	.	CASGDNDQPQHF	TGTGCCAGCGGGGACAACGATCAGCCCCAGCATTTT
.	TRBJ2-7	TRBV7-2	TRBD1	CASSSQGDYEQYF	TGTGCCAGCAGCTCACAGGGGGACTACGAGCAGTACTTC
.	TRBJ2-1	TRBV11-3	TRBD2	CASSLGRTSGDNEQFF	TGTGCCAGCAGCTTAGGTCGGACTAGCGGGGACAATGAGCAGTTCTTC
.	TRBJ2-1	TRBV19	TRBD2	CASSNTLAGSYNEQFF	TGTGCCAGTAGTAACACACTAGCGGGGTCCTACAATGAGCAGTTCTTC
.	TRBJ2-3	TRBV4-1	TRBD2	CASSQAGGLTDTQYF	TGCGCCAGCAGCCAAGCGGGAGGACTAACAGATACGCAGTATTTT
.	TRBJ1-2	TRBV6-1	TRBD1	CASSEGQGAVHGYTF	TGTGCCAGCAGTGAAGGACAGGGGGCAGTTCATGGCTACACCTTC
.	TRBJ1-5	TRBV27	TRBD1	CASSMGTGAQPQHF	TGTGCCAGCAGTATGGGGACAGGGGCTCAGCCCCAGCATTTT
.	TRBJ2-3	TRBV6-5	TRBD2	CASAGVADTQYF	TGTGCCAGTGCGGGGGTGGCAGATACGCAGTATTTT
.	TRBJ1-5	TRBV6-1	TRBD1	CASSESWSGGQPQHF	TGTGCCAGCAGTGAAAGTTGGTCAGGGGGTCAGCCCCAGCATTTT
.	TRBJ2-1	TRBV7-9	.	CASSPNRDSYYNEQFF	TGTGCCAGCAGCCCCAACCGGGACTCATATTACAATGAGCAGTTCTTC